This T cell receptor (beta chain) was observed in a study of cytomegalovirus exposure and HLA in healthy donors. Study outcomes and limitations: Later genetic work tied a missense DCLRE1C variant to beta-chain V and J trimming. By a later analysis, the bulk of CMV-associated TCR beta chains appeared HLA-restricted. An assumption of roughly uniform sequencing depth across donors underlay the presence/absence analyses.

This CDR3 spans 14 amino acids. V gave up 4 bases and J gave up 6 bases, with 16 bases separating them. Looked up from germline, CDR1 is SGHKS and CDR2 is YYEKEE (reference sequence). The sample holds a few counts of this clone. Its antigen remains unknown. The PCR had 60 Vbeta and 13 Jbeta primers. Clones were sequenced by immunoSEQ multiplex PCR, and TCRdb holds only the in-frame ones, with some missing. The table has 60,000 to 65,000 clones, around 75% seen once. This sequence originates from a woman in her thirties or forties in good health and CMV-seropositive. The rearrangement joins TRBV5-5 to TRBJ1-2; TRBD1 might be the D (6 bases). Sequenced material: PBMCs. The CDR3 sequence is CASSRQTGGDGYTF. The CDR3 nucleotides read TGTGCCAGCAGCCGCCAGACGGGGGGCGATGGCTACACCTTC.